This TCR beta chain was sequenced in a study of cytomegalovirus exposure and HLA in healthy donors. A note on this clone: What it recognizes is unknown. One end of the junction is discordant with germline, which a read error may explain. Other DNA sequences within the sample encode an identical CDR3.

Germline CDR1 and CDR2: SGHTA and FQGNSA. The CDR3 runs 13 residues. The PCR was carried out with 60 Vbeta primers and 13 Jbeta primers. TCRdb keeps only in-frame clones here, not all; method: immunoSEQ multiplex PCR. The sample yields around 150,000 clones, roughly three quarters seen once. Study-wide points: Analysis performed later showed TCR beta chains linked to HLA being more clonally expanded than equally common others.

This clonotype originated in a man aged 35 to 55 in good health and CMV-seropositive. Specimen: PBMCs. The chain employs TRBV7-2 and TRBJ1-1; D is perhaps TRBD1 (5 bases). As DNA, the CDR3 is TGTGCCAGCAGGGGCAGGGAACACACCGAAGCTTTCTTT. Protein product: CASRGREHTEAFF.